Below, 26 T cell receptor beta chains from the same sample are listed, as sequenced in a study of blood T cell repertoires in COVID-19. Measured with immunoSEQ multiplex PCR; TCRdb has only the in-frame clones, and not every one. The data contain around 270,000 clones, around nine tenths of them singletons. Sequencing input: PBMCs or T cells enriched from blood (not recorded which). All receptors come from a woman in her 40s who had been exposed to COVID-19.

V gene TRBV20-1 combines with J gene TRBJ2-7; unclear D gene. The ends were cut back, 2 bases at V and 4 bases at J, with 6 bases in the middle. There are 11 residues in the CDR3. Germline V CDR1 and CDR2: DFQATT, SNEGSKA (reference sequence). The DNA of the CDR3 is TGCAGTGCTAGAATCAGTTACGAGCAGTACTTC. This encodes CSARISYEQYF.

There are a few counts of this clone. The chain links TRBV6-2 or TRBV6-3 to TRBJ1-1, with D unclear. The germline V and J ends were trimmed by 6 bases and 3 bases, with 8 bases remaining between them. Germline CDR1 MNHEY, CDR2 SVGEGT. The CDR3 has 12 residues. The CDR3 loop reads CASSWAHTEAFF. CDR3 sequence (DNA): TGTGCCAGCAGCTGGGCGCACACTGAAGCTTTCTTT.

This chain's CDR3 is CASIRGMNTEAFF. The CDR3 nucleotides are TGTGCCAGCATAAGAGGCATGAACACTGAAGCTTTCTTT. The chain has TRBV28 and TRBJ1-1; D is unclear. Trimming took off 7 bases at V and 0 bases at J, with 9 bases between the two ends. Germline V CDR1 and CDR2: MDHEN, SYDVKM. The CDR3 runs to 13 residues.

This clone occurred a few times. The rearrangement links TRBV5-6 to TRBJ2-2, with 9 nucleotides matching TRBD1. V dropped 5 bases and J dropped 1; count of bases not matched to a gene: 6. CDR3 length: 16 residues. Germline values: CDR1 SGHDT, CDR2 YYEEEE. CDR3 protein: CASRFRTGENTGELFF. CDR3 nucleotide sequence: TGTGCCAGCAGATTTCGGACAGGGGAGAACACCGGGGAGCTGTTTTTT.

The genes are TRBV11-3 and TRBJ2-1; 14 nucleotides line up with TRBD2. CDR3 length: 16 residues. The germline CDR1 and CDR2 sequences are SGHNT and YENEEA. With 1 base clipped from V and 8 bases from J, the junction kept 4 bases outside the gene matches. The CDR3 DNA reads as TGTGCCAGCAGCTTAGGGACTAGCGGGAGGCCGTATGAGCAGTTCTTC. This sequence encodes CASSLGTSGRPYEQFF.

V is TRBV11-3 and J is TRBJ1-1; D unclear. Germline V gene sequence: CDR1 SGHNT, CDR2 YENEEA. Deletions cut 0 bases from V and 6 bases from J, with 11 bases between. CDR3 length: 14 residues. The CDR3 loop is CASSLDARAAEAFF. In DNA, the CDR3 is TGTGCCAGCAGCTTAGATGCGAGGGCGGCTGAAGCTTTCTTT.

The CDR3 sequence is CASSPQTGIEETQYF. The CDR3 DNA follows: TGTGCCAGCAGCCCCCAGACAGGGATAGAAGAGACCCAGTACTTC. J is TRBJ2-5 and V is TRBV9; TRBD1 matches 7 bases. The junction had 9 bases not matched to a gene; V was cut back by 4 bases and J by 3 bases. This CDR3 is 15 amino acids long. Germline CDR1 is SGDLS and CDR2 is YYNGEE.

The V gene is TRBV2, the J gene TRBJ1-3; D is undetermined. This CDR3 is built from 16 residues. Germline V lookup: CDR1 SNHLY, CDR2 FYNNEI. The V end lost 5 bases, the J end lost 2 bases, and 16 bases lay between the germline ends. CDR3 sequence: CASSIGDPYPGNTIYF. The CDR3 nucleotides read TGTGCCAGCAGTATTGGTGATCCCTACCCTGGAAACACCATATATTTT.

This sequence joins TRBV4-3 and TRBJ2-1, with D tentatively TRBD2 (7 bases). V was clipped by 0 bases and J by 1 base, with 13 bases between them. Germline CDR1 reads LGHNA; CDR2 reads YSLEER. The CDR3 loop spans 17 amino acids. CDR3 region: CASSQEGGAISYNEQFF. Here the CDR3 DNA reads TGCGCCAGCAGCCAAGAGGGGGGGGCCATTTCCTACAATGAGCAGTTCTTC.

The chain uses TRBV4-3 and TRBJ2-1; TRBD2 agrees at 8 bases. The CDR3 length is 16 residues. Germline assignment: CDR1 LGHNA and CDR2 YSLEER. Unmatched junction bases numbered 10, after V lost 1 base and J lost 8 bases. Here the CDR3 DNA reads TGCGCCAGCAGCCAAGTAGGTAGCGGGAAAGAGCATGAGCAGTTCTTC. This translates into CASSQVGSGKEHEQFF.

This rearrangement joins TRBV28 to TRBJ1-3; D call uncertain. Trimming stripped 6 bases from V and 4 bases from J, with 13 bases between. Germline CDR1 reads MDHEN; CDR2 reads SYDVKM. This CDR3 is 14 amino acids long. CDR3 bases: TGTGCCAGCAGCCTCATTCAAACAGGAAACACCATATATTTT. It codes for CASSLIQTGNTIYF.

The chain uses TRBV7-2 and TRBJ1-1; no firm D call. The CDR3 loop spans 12 amino acids. V lost 5 bases to trimming and J lost 6 bases, with 10 bases between them. Germline CDR1 SGHTA, CDR2 FQGNSA. The CDR3 reads CASSPRRSEAFF. The DNA for the CDR3 is TGTGCCAGCAGCCCCCGGAGATCTGAAGCTTTCTTT.

CDR3 sequence: CASSPGGGNTEAFF. As DNA, the CDR3 is TGTGCCAGTAGTCCCGGGGGGGGGAACACTGAAGCTTTCTTT. V is TRBV19 and J is TRBJ1-1; D is possibly TRBD1 (5 bases). Germline lookup yields CDR1 LNHDA and CDR2 SQIVND (reference sequence). The length of the CDR3 is 14 residues. V gave up 5 bases and J gave up 1 base, with 11 bases separating them.

This clone came up once. V and J are TRBV15 and TRBJ1-5, with TRBD1 matching 11 bases. V lost 0 bases to trimming and J lost 3 bases; unmatched junction nucleotides: 7. CDR3 size: 18 residues. Germline-derived CDR1 and CDR2 are LNHNV and YYDKDF (reference sequence). Here the CDR3 DNA reads TGTGCCACCAGCAGAGATGGCGGGACAGGGGGATACAATCAGCCCCAGCATTTT. Translating gives CATSRDGGTGGYNQPQHF. Drawing the rest from reference TRBV15 and TRBJ1-5, the complete variable domain is DAMVIQNPRYQVTQFGKPVTLSCSQTLNHNVMYWYQQKSSQAPKLLFHYYDKDFNNEADTPDNFQSRRPNTSFCFLDIRSPGLGDTAMYLCATSRDGGTGGYNQPQHFGDGTRLSIL.

In its sample, this clone was seen a few times. The chain carries TRBV19 and TRBJ1-5; 11 nucleotides line up with TRBD1. Germline V lookup: CDR1 LNHDA, CDR2 SQIVND (reference sequence). Trimming cost V 6 bases and J 7 bases; bases outside gene matches: 17. The CDR3 has 18 amino acids. The DNA for the CDR3 is TGTGCCAGTAGGAGGACAGGGGGCTACGTAACTATGATCCAGCCCCAGCATTTT. Translating it yields CASRRTGGYVTMIQPQHF.

The genes are TRBV3-1 (or the pseudogene TRBV3-2) and TRBJ1-2; 9 bases line up with TRBD1. Germline CDR1 reads LGHDT; CDR2 reads YNNKEL (reference sequence). CDR3 length equals 15 residues. Unmatched junction bases numbered 13, after V lost 6 bases and J lost 8 bases. The chain's CDR3 is CASRESTGGAGGYTF. DNA for the CDR3: TGTGCCAGCAGGGAGTCTACAGGGGGCGCCGGGGGCTACACCTTC.

This rearrangement joins TRBV7-2 to TRBJ2-7, with a tentative D call TRBD1 (6 bases). The CDR3 length is 14 residues. Germline V CDR1 and CDR2: SGHTA, FQGNSA. Trimming left V 1 base short and J 3 bases short, with 10 bases between. The CDR3 region has the DNA TGTGCCAGCAGCTTAGGGGGGCTGTTCTACGAGCAGTACTTC. Translated: CASSLGGLFYEQYF.

The chain is built from TRBV4-2 and TRBJ1-2; no firm D call. Germline V gene sequence: CDR1 LGHNA, CDR2 YNFKEQ. The CDR3 runs 12 residues. V lost 1 base to trimming and J lost 7 bases, with 7 bases between them. DNA of the CDR3: TGTGCCAGCAGCCAAGTGAGCGCTGGCTACACCTTC. This sequence encodes CASSQVSAGYTF.

The chain links TRBV15 to TRBJ2-2, with D tentatively TRBD1 (5 bases). CDR1 is LNHNV and CDR2 is YYDKDF in the germline V gene (reference sequence). This CDR3 region has 16 residues. Trimming took off 0 bases at V and 5 bases at J, with 13 bases between the two ends. In nucleotides, the CDR3 is TGTGCCACCAGCAGAGACAGGGTTGGAGAAACCGGGGAGCTGTTTTTT. Its protein product is CATSRDRVGETGELFF. Combining the CDR3 with reference TRBV15 and TRBJ2-2 gives the whole variable domain DAMVIQNPRYQVTQFGKPVTLSCSQTLNHNVMYWYQQKSSQAPKLLFHYYDKDFNNEADTPDNFQSRRPNTSFCFLDIRSPGLGDTAMYLCATSRDRVGETGELFFGEGSRLTVL.

This chain joins TRBV2 and TRBJ1-5, with TRBD1 matching over 8 bases. CDR1 is SNHLY and CDR2 is FYNNEI in the germline V gene. The CDR3 extends over 16 amino acids. Unmatched junction bases numbered 8, after V lost 4 bases and J lost 3 bases. The CDR3 DNA sequence: TGTGCCAGCAGTGGGCTAGGGCAGGGGGCCAATCAGCCCCAGCATTTT. As protein: CASSGLGQGANQPQHF.

The gene calls are TRBV21-1 and TRBJ2-3; TRBD1 is taken as the D call from the table, unchecked against the DNA. TRBV21-1 is a pseudogene locus. The CDR3 contains 16 residues. CDR3 DNA sequence: TGTGCCAGCAGCAAAGAGAGGGACAGATATACAGATACGCAGTATTTT. Translating it yields CASSKERDRYTDTQYF.

The chain combines TRBV11-3 with TRBJ2-1; a weak D match, TRBD1 (6 bases). This CDR3 contains 16 residues. Between the trimmed V and J ends, which lost 5 bases and 7 bases, there was a span of 21 bases. Germline-derived CDR1 and CDR2 are SGHNT and YENEEA. Written as DNA, the CDR3 is TGTGCCAGCAGCCCTACCTTCTCCCCAAGGGGGAATGAGCAGTTCTTC. It yields the protein CASSPTFSPRGNEQFF.

This sequence joins TRBV27 and TRBJ1-4; 8 bases agree with TRBD1. CDR3 length: 14 residues. Germline lookup yields CDR1 MNHEY and CDR2 SMNVEV (reference sequence). Losses at the gene ends were 3 bases for V and 8 bases for J; bases not matched to a gene: 5. As DNA, the CDR3 is TGTGCCAGCAGTTTGGGCAGGGGGCTGGAAAAACTGTTTTTT. It translates to CASSLGRGLEKLFF.

As regards this clone: Other DNA sequences in the same sample also yield this CDR3. The J gene is TRBJ1-5, the V gene TRBV27; D is undetermined. Germline V gives CDR1 MNHEY, CDR2 SMNVEV (reference sequence). This CDR3 comprises 14 residues. V was pared by 3 bases and J by 2 bases, with 8 bases between. DNA of the CDR3: TGTGCCAGCAGTTTGAGGGAGGGCAATCAGCCCCAGCATTTT. Its protein is CASSLREGNQPQHF.

In its sample, this clone was seen once. The V gene is TRBV15, the J gene TRBJ1-3, with D unclear. CDR3 length: 15 residues. With 0 bases removed from V and 3 bases from J, the gap between germline ends came to 9 bases. Germline CDR1 is LNHNV and CDR2 is YYDKDF (reference sequence). The CDR3 protein is CATSRDPGYGNTIYF. The DNA of the CDR3 is TGTGCCACCAGCAGAGATCCAGGTTATGGAAACACCATATATTTT. The full variable domain, in which reference TRBV15 and TRBJ1-3 provide the parts outside the CDR3, is DAMVIQNPRYQVTQFGKPVTLSCSQTLNHNVMYWYQQKSSQAPKLLFHYYDKDFNNEADTPDNFQSRRPNTSFCFLDIRSPGLGDTAMYLCATSRDPGYGNTIYFGEGSWLTVV.

This clone appeared once. The chain has TRBV7-2 and TRBJ1-3; D is ambiguous. Germline assignment: CDR1 SGHTA and CDR2 FQGNSA. V was shortened by 5 bases and J by 0 bases, with 8 bases between the two germline ends. CDR3 length: 14 amino acids. The CDR3: CASSPEISGNTIYF. CDR3 DNA: TGTGCCAGCAGCCCCGAGATCTCTGGAAACACCATATATTTT.